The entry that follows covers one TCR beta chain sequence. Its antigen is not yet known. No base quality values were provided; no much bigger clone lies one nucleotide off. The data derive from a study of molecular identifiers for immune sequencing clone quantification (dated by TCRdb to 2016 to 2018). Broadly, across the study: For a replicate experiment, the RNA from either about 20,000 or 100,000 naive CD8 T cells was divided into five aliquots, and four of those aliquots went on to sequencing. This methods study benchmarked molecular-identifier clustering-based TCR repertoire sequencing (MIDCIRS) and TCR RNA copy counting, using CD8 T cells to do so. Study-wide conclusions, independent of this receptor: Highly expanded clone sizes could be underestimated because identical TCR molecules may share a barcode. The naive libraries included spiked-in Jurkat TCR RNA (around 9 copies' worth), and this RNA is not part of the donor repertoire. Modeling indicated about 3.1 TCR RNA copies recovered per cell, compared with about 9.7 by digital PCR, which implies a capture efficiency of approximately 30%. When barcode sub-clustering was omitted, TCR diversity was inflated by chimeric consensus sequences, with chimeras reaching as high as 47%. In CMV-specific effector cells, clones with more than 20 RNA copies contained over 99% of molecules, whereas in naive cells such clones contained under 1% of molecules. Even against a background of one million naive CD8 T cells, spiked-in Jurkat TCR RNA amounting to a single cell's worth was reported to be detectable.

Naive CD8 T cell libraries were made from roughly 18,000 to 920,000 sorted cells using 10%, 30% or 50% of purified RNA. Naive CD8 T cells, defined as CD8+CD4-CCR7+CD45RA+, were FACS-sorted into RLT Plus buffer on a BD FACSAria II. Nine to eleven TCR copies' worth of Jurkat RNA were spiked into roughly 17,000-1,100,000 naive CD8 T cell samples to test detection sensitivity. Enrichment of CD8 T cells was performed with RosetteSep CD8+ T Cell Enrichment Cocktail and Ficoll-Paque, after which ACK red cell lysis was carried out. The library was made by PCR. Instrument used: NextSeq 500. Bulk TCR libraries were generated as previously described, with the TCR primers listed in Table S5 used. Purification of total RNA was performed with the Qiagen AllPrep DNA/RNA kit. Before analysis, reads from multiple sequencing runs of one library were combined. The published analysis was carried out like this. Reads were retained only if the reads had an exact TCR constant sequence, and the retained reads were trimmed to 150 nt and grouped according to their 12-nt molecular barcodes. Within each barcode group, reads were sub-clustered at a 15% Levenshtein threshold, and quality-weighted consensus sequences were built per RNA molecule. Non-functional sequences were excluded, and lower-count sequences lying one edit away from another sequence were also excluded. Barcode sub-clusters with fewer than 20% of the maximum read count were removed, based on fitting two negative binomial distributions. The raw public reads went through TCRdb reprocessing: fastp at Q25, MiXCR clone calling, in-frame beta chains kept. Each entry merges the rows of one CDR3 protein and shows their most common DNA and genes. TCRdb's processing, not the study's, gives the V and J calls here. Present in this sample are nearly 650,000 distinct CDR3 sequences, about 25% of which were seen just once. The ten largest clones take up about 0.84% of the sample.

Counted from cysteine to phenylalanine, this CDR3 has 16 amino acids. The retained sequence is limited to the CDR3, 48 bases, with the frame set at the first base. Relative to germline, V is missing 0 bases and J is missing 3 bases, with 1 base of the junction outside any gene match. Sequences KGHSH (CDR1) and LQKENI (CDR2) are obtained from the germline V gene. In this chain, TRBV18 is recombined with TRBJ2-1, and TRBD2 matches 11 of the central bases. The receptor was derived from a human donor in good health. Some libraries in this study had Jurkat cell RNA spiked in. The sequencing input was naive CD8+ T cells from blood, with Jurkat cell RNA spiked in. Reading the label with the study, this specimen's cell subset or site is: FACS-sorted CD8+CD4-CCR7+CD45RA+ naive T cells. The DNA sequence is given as TGTGCCAGCTCACCACCTAGCGGGAGGGACTACAATGAGCAGTTCTTC. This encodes CASSPPSGRDYNEQFF. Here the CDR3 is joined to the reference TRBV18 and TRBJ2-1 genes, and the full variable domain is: NAGVMQNPRHLVRRRGQEARLRCSPMKGHSHVYWYRQLPEEGLKFMVYLQKENIIDESGMPKERFSAEFPKEGPSILRIQQVVRGDSAAYFCASSPPSGRDYNEQFFGPGTRLTVL.